The 15 T cell receptor beta chains in this list originate from one sample, sequenced in a study of blood T cell repertoires in COVID-19. Method: immunoSEQ multiplex PCR; TCRdb's copy keeps in-frame clones and lacks some. The table lists 250,000 or so clones, about four fifths of them singletons, with around 3.6% in the top ten. Sequencing was performed on PBMCs or T cells enriched from blood (not recorded which). These receptors were collected from a man aged 50 or older who had recovered from COVID-19.

The rearrangement links TRBV7-6 to TRBJ1-2; 7 nucleotides agree with TRBD1. In germline, CDR1 is SGHVS, CDR2 FNYEAQ. The CDR3 contains 15 residues. Trimming at V came to 6 bases and at J to 2 bases, leaving 9 bases not matched to a gene. The CDR3: CASSQNRGPNYGYTF. CDR3 DNA: TGTGCCAGCAGTCAAAACAGGGGACCCAACTATGGCTACACCTTC.

This clone was counted only a few times. CDR3 DNA: TGTGCCAGTAGTCCGGACAGGGGAGACTACAATGAGCAGTTCTTC. Encoded protein: CASSPDRGDYNEQFF. The chain combines TRBV19 with TRBJ2-1, with 9 bases matching TRBD1. From germline, CDR1 is LNHDA and CDR2 SQIVND (reference sequence). There are 15 residues in the CDR3. The trim removed 5 bases at V and 3 bases at J, leaving 5 bases unmatched.

This clone has more than one count but fewer than ten. The chain has TRBV2 and TRBJ1-5; a possible D gene is TRBD1 (6 bases). Germline lookup yields CDR1 SNHLY and CDR2 FYNNEI. The CDR3 is 15 residues long. Trimming took 7 bases from V and 6 from J, leaving 19 bases between them. The CDR3 loop is CASTLQGSFSQPQHF. The CDR3 region has the DNA TGTGCCAGCACCCTACAGGGTTCATTCTCTCAGCCCCAGCATTTT.

This chain uses TRBV28 with TRBJ2-7; perhaps TRBD1 as D (6 bases). Germline values: CDR1 MDHEN, CDR2 SYDVKM. Trimming left V 3 bases short and J 2 bases short, with 11 bases between. The CDR3 spans 14 residues. The CDR3 here is CASSFSQGTYEQYF. The DNA for the CDR3 is TGTGCCAGCAGTTTCTCCCAGGGGACCTACGAGCAGTACTTC. Full variable domain (remainder filled in from reference TRBV28 and TRBJ2-7): DVKVTQSSRYLVKRTGEKVFLECVQDMDHENMFWYRQDPGLGLRLIYFSYDVKMKEKGDIPEGYSVSREKKERFSLILESASTNQTSMYLCASSFSQGTYEQYFGPGTRLTVT.

This rearrangement joins TRBV28 to TRBJ1-6; D might be TRBD1 (6 bases). The V gene's germline CDR1 is MDHEN and CDR2 SYDVKM. The CDR3 has 17 amino acids. Trimming removed 5 bases at V and 6 bases at J, with 20 bases between. The CDR3: CASSPLNSGASNSPLHF. In DNA form, the CDR3 reads TGTGCCAGCAGTCCTCTTAATTCAGGGGCCTCTAATTCACCCCTCCACTTT.

This clone was observed a single time. The chain combines TRBV19 with TRBJ2-5; 10 nucleotides agree with TRBD1. CDR1 and CDR2 from the germline V gene are LNHDA and SQIVND (reference sequence). The CDR3 contains 15 residues. With V trimmed by 4 bases and J by 2 bases, 4 bases remained unmatched. CDR3 sequence (DNA): TGTGCCAGTAGTAGAGAGGACAGGGGGCAAGAGACCCAGTACTTC. Its translation: CASSREDRGQETQYF.

Note on this clone: This is likely a read error, given that the CDR3 carries no conserved phenylalanine or tryptophan at its end. It is unclear where the CDR3 begins or ends on the DNA, so no DNA is shown, and the CDR3 is as TCRdb lists it. The chain employs TRBV5-4 and TRBJ1-2; TRBD1, the table's D call, was not compared with the DNA. With termini counted, the CDR3 has 13 amino acids. In germline, CDR1 is SGHNT, CDR2 YYREEE (reference sequence). CDR3: CASSLPGQGPTWA.

CDR3 region: CASSLSGGETQYF. The DNA for the CDR3 is TGTGCCAGCAGCTTGAGCGGGGGGGAGACCCAGTACTTC. The chain is built from TRBV5-4 and TRBJ2-5; 9 bases are a match to TRBD2. Germline trimming cut 1 base from V and 5 bases from J; bases unmatched to any gene: 0. The CDR3 is made up of 13 amino acids. Germline V gives CDR1 SGHNT, CDR2 YYREEE (reference sequence).

The rearrangement uses TRBV13 and TRBJ2-7; D ambiguous. Germline CDR1 PRHDT, CDR2 FYEKMQ (reference sequence). The CDR3 totals 11 residues. V was pared by 4 bases and J by 7 bases, with 8 bases between. CDR3 nucleotide sequence: TGTGCCAGCAGCTCCAACTTGGAGCAGTACTTC. Amino acids: CASSSNLEQYF. Together with reference TRBV13 and TRBJ2-7, the CDR3 gives the full variable domain: AAGVIQSPRHLIKEKRETATLKCYPIPRHDTVYWYQQGPGQDPQFLISFYEKMQSDKGSIPDRFSAQQFSDYHSELNMSSLELGDSALYFCASSSNLEQYFGPGTRLTVT.

The gene calls are TRBV7-2 and TRBJ2-6; a possible D gene is TRBD2 (5 bases). The CDR3 length is 17 residues. V was trimmed by 4 bases and J by 0 bases, leaving 13 bases between them. Germline V gene sequence: CDR1 SGHTA, CDR2 FQGNSA. CDR3 residues: CASSSRTAGSGANVLTF. DNA for the CDR3: TGTGCCAGCAGCTCCCGGACTGCGGGCTCTGGGGCCAACGTCCTGACTTTC.

The chain couples TRBV7-3 to TRBJ2-1; the match to TRBD2 covers 9 bases. Germline lookup yields CDR1 SGHTA and CDR2 FQGTGA. This CDR3 spans 18 amino acids. V trimming: 5 bases; J trimming: 0 bases; junction bases outside the gene matches: 11. Here the CDR3 DNA reads TGTGCCAGCAGCCCGACTAGCGGTGATAAGAGCTCCTACAATGAGCAGTTCTTC. This sequence encodes CASSPTSGDKSSYNEQFF.

The chain has TRBV6-1 and TRBJ2-2; 11 nucleotides align to TRBD2. Germline CDR1 is MNHNS and CDR2 is SASEGT. The CDR3 runs 17 residues. J lost 4 bases, V lost 1 base, and 5 bases had no gene match. The CDR3 reads CASSEVSGGASTGELFF. DNA of the CDR3: TGTGCCAGCAGTGAAGTTAGCGGGGGGGCCAGCACCGGGGAGCTGTTTTTT.

The V gene is TRBV5-8, the J gene TRBJ2-1; D not certain. The CDR3 runs 15 residues. Trimming pared 0 bases from V and 3 bases from J, leaving 10 bases between. Per germline, CDR1 SGHTS and CDR2 YDEGEE. The CDR3 region is CASSLGSAYYNEQFF. CDR3 nucleotides: TGTGCCAGCAGCTTGGGGAGCGCTTACTACAATGAGCAGTTCTTC.

This clone showed up just a few times. The V gene is TRBV5-5, the J gene TRBJ1-5; 7 nucleotides align to TRBD1. Germline CDR1 SGHKS, CDR2 YYEKEE (reference sequence). The CDR3 contains 16 residues. Trimming removed 0 bases from V and 1 base from J; junction bases left unmatched: 4. This CDR3 reads CASSLVGQSSNQPQHF. The CDR3 nucleotides are TGTGCCAGCAGCTTGGTGGGACAGAGCAGCAATCAGCCCCAGCATTTT.

The rearrangement links TRBV11-2 to TRBJ2-5; D is ambiguous. Per the germline V gene, CDR1 is SGHAT and CDR2 is FQNNGV. This CDR3 region has 14 residues. V was shortened by 0 bases and J by 5 bases, with 10 bases between the two germline ends. In DNA, the CDR3 is TGTGCCAGCAGCTTAGATCTAGGTCGGGAGACCCAGTACTTC. This sequence encodes CASSLDLGRETQYF.